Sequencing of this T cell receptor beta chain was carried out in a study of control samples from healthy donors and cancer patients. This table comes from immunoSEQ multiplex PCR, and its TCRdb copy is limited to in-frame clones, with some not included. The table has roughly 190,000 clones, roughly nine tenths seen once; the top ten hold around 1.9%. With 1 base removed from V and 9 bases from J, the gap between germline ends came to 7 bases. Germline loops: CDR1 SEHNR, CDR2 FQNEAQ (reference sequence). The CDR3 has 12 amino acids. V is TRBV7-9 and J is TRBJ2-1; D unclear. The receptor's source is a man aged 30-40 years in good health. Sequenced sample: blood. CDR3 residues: CASSLEVTEQFF. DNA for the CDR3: TGTGCCAGCAGCTTAGAAGTTACTGAGCAGTTCTTC.